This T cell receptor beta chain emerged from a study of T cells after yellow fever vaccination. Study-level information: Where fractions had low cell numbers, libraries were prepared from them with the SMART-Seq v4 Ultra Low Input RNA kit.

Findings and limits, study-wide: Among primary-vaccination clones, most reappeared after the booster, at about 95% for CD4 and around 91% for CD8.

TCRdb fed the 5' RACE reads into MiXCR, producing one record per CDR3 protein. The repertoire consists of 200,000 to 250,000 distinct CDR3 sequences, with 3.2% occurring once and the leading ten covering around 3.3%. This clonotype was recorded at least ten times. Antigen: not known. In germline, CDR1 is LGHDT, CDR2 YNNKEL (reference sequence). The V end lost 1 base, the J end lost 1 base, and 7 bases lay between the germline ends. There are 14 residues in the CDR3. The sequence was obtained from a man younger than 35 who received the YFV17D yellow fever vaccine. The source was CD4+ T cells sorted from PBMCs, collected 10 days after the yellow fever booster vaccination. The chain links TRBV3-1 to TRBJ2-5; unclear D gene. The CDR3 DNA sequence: TGTGCCAGCAGCCAAGGAGGCCTCCAAGAGACCCAGTACTTC. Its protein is CASSQGGLQETQYF.